Each of the 25 T cell receptor beta chains below was sequenced from the same sample in a study of control samples from healthy donors and cancer patients. Clones were read by immunoSEQ multiplex PCR, and TCRdb kept only the in-frame ones, dropping some. The top ten clones hold less than 20% of a sample with fewer than 85,000 clones, around 92% of them seen once. Sequenced input: blood. Receptors were obtained from a young man in good health.

V gene TRBV6-6 combines with J gene TRBJ2-7; TRBD2 aligns across 7 bases. This CDR3 contains 14 residues. The V gene end was trimmed by 7 bases and the J gene end by 2 bases; junction bases not matched to a gene: 8. Per the germline V gene, CDR1 is MNHNY and CDR2 is SVGAGI (reference sequence). CDR3 residues: CASKGLAVAYEQYF. DNA of the CDR3: TGTGCCAGCAAAGGGCTAGCGGTGGCCTACGAGCAGTACTTC.

The V and J genes are TRBV7-2 and TRBJ2-2; D gene ambiguous. The CDR3 runs 14 residues. The germline gives CDR1 SGHTA, CDR2 FQGNSA. With 5 bases removed from V and 1 base from J, the gap between germline ends came to 8 bases. The DNA for the CDR3 is TGTGCCAGCAGCCCCTACAAGAACACCGGGGAGCTGTTTTTT. It specifies CASSPYKNTGELFF.

The rearrangement uses TRBV7-9 and TRBJ1-2; the D gene is possibly TRBD1 (6 bases). This CDR3 region has 17 residues. CDR1 is SEHNR, CDR2 FQNEAQ, per germline (reference sequence). Trimming removed 1 base from V and 6 bases from J, with 21 bases in between. Here the CDR3 DNA reads TGTGCCAGCAGCTTAGGAGATGGAGGGGGAAGTGAGGATGGCTACACCTTC. It codes for CASSLGDGGGSEDGYTF. Using reference TRBV7-9 and TRBJ1-2 for the parts outside the CDR3, the full variable domain is DTGVSQNPRHKITKRGQNVTFRCDPISEHNRLYWYRQTLGQGPEFLTYFQNEAQLEKSRLLSDRFSAERPKGSFSTLEIQRTEQGDSAMYLCASSLGDGGGSEDGYTFGSGTRLTVV.

The CDR3 protein is CASSRVTEAFF. CDR3 nucleotides: TGTGCCAGCAGCAGGGTCACTGAAGCTTTCTTT. V gene TRBV2 combines with J gene TRBJ1-1, with D perhaps matching TRBD1 (5 bases). Per the germline V gene, CDR1 is SNHLY and CDR2 is FYNNEI. The CDR3 has 11 residues. V dropped 6 bases and J dropped 4 bases, with 6 bases sitting between them.

V gene TRBV2 combines with J gene TRBJ2-1, with 13 bases that match TRBD2. Germline assignment: CDR1 SNHLY and CDR2 FYNNEI. The V and J ends lost 8 bases and 5 bases, in that order; junction bases with no gene match: 9. The CDR3 runs to 16 residues. For the CDR3, the DNA is TGTGCCAGCCCAGGGACTAGCGGGGCCCGAAACAATGAGCAGTTCTTC. It encodes CASPGTSGARNNEQFF.

The chain combines TRBV24-1 with TRBJ1-5; 7 nucleotides match TRBD1. Germline loops: CDR1 KGHDR, CDR2 SFDVKD. The CDR3 sequence is 16 residues long. Trimming cost V 4 bases and J 0 bases; bases outside gene matches: 5. DNA for the CDR3: TGTGCCACCAGTGACCCACGACAGGGTAGCAATCAGCCCCAGCATTTT. It is translated as CATSDPRQGSNQPQHF.

V usage is TRBV3-1 (or the pseudogene TRBV3-2) and J usage is TRBJ2-5; 7 bases match TRBD2. Unmatched junction bases numbered 9, after V lost 1 base and J lost 4 bases. The CDR3 spans 16 residues. Germline-derived CDR1 and CDR2 are LGHDT and YNNKEL (reference sequence). CDR3 residues: CASSQGIQRGVETQYF. CDR3 coding DNA: TGTGCCAGCAGCCAAGGGATTCAGCGGGGAGTAGAGACCCAGTACTTC.

The chain links TRBV19 to TRBJ1-5; D possibly corresponds to TRBD1 (5 bases). The V end was cut by 7 bases, the J end by 5 bases, with 18 bases between. This CDR3 has 15 residues. Germline V gives CDR1 LNHDA, CDR2 SQIVND (reference sequence). The CDR3 here is CASNVRRGPDQPQHF. CDR3 DNA: TGTGCCAGTAACGTACGGAGGGGCCCCGATCAGCCCCAGCATTTT. Supplemented by reference TRBV19 and TRBJ1-5, the full variable domain reads DGGITQSPKYLFRKEGQNVTLSCEQNLNHDAMYWYRQDPGQGLRLIYYSQIVNDFQKGDIAEGYSVSREKKESFPLTVTSAQKNPTAFYLCASNVRRGPDQPQHFGDGTRLSIL.

This chain uses TRBV14 with TRBJ2-1; TRBD2 aligns across 9 bases. CDR3 length equals 17 residues. The junction had 13 bases not matched to a gene; V was cut back by 2 bases and J by 8 bases. Germline lookup yields CDR1 SGHDN and CDR2 FVKESK. For the CDR3, the DNA is TGTGCCAGCAGCCAACGCGTTAGCGGGAGTGGTTACGATGAGCAGTTCTTC. Translated, it gives CASSQRVSGSGYDEQFF.

J is TRBJ2-3 and V is TRBV28; 7 nucleotides match TRBD1. Germline V CDR1 and CDR2: MDHEN, SYDVKM. V shed 2 bases, J shed 4 bases, and the junction held 6 bases outside the gene matches. The CDR3 covers 15 residues. The DNA of the CDR3 is TGTGCCAGCAGTTTACAAGGGGGCTCCCCAGATACGCAGTATTTT. This translates into CASSLQGGSPDTQYF.

The rearrangement joins TRBV7-9 to TRBJ1-1; possibly TRBD1 for D (6 bases). Looked up from germline, CDR1 is SEHNR and CDR2 is FQNEAQ (reference sequence). The CDR3 sequence is 17 residues long. Trimming took off 4 bases at V and 0 bases at J, with 18 bases between the two ends. For the CDR3, the DNA is TGTGCCAGCAGCTCCCCCGGGAGGAGGGGGATGAACACTGAAGCTTTCTTT. Amino acids: CASSSPGRRGMNTEAFF.

For the CDR3, the DNA is TGTGCCAGCAGAGAGGGACAGGGTTGGGGACAGCCCCAGCATTTT. It encodes CASREGQGWGQPQHF. V usage is TRBV6-5 and J usage is TRBJ1-5, with 9 bases lining up with TRBD1. The CDR3 has 15 residues. Per germline, CDR1 MNHEY and CDR2 SVGAGI. V dropped 6 bases and J dropped 7; count of bases not matched to a gene: 10.

J is TRBJ2-4 and V is TRBV3-1 (or the pseudogene TRBV3-2); TRBD1 is a possible D gene (5 bases). Germline CDR1 and CDR2: LGHDT and YNNKEL (reference sequence). V lost 1 base and J lost 13, with 8 bases in between. This CDR3 contains 11 residues. The DNA of the CDR3 is TGTGCCAGCAGCCAAGGGACAATCCAGTACTTC. It translates to CASSQGTIQYF.

V gene TRBV5-1 combines with J gene TRBJ2-1, with 9 bases identical to TRBD2. This CDR3 contains 12 residues. V shed 6 bases and J 9 bases; nucleotides not matched to a gene: 4. Germline CDR1 and CDR2: SGHRS and YFSETQ. The CDR3 here is CASKRGEGEQFF. CDR3 nucleotide sequence: TGCGCCAGCAAGCGGGGGGAAGGTGAGCAGTTCTTC.

The V call is TRBV18, the J call TRBJ1-1; D remains unclear. V lost 3 bases and J lost 0, with 11 bases in between. The CDR3 sequence is 15 residues long. The germline V gene has CDR1 KGHSH and CDR2 LQKENI. The CDR3 protein is CASSPGSNMNTEAFF. Here the CDR3 DNA reads TGTGCCAGCTCACCCGGATCCAACATGAACACTGAAGCTTTCTTT.

The rearrangement uses TRBV2 and TRBJ2-7; 7 positions agree with TRBD2. Germline assignment: CDR1 SNHLY and CDR2 FYNNEI. The V segment lost 3 bases and the J segment 0 bases; nucleotides outside the gene matches: 8. The CDR3 sequence is 16 residues long. The CDR3 nucleotides read TGTGCCAGCAGTGATTCTTTAGCGGGTAGCTCCTACGAGCAGTACTTC. It codes for CASSDSLAGSSYEQYF.

CDR3 nucleotides: TGCGCCAGCAGCCTGGCGATCTCTGGAAACACCATATATTTT. Amino acids: CASSLAISGNTIYF. The J gene is TRBJ1-3, the V gene TRBV4-1; no firm D call. Germline CDR1 and CDR2: MGHRA and YSYEKL. V was shortened by 4 bases and J by 0 bases, with 7 bases between the two germline ends. The CDR3 totals 14 residues.

The chain employs TRBV5-1 and TRBJ2-7, with a weak D call TRBD2 (7 bases). The CDR3 spans 16 residues. With 0 bases removed from V and 2 bases from J, the gap between germline ends came to 15 bases. From germline, CDR1 is SGHRS and CDR2 YFSETQ. The CDR3 DNA sequence: TGCGCCAGCAGCTTGGGGGGCGGGGGCATCACCTACGAGCAGTACTTC. It yields the protein CASSLGGGGITYEQYF.

The chain is built from TRBV5-1 and TRBJ2-7; D is undetermined. Trimming stripped 0 bases from V and 5 bases from J, with 9 bases between. Germline CDR1 is SGHRS and CDR2 is YFSETQ. The CDR3 has 13 residues. CDR3 amino acids: CASSLGLGNEQYF. CDR3 sequence (DNA): TGCGCCAGCAGCTTGGGATTAGGCAACGAGCAGTACTTC.

The chain combines TRBV3-1 (or the pseudogene TRBV3-2) with TRBJ2-5; 12 bases align to TRBD2. The CDR3 has 17 amino acids. Germline V gene lookup returns CDR1 LGHDT and CDR2 YNNKEL (reference sequence). V dropped 0 bases and J dropped 4; count of bases not matched to a gene: 6. The chain's CDR3 is CASSQDRKGLAGETQYF. DNA of the CDR3: TGTGCCAGCAGCCAAGATAGAAAGGGACTAGCGGGAGAGACCCAGTACTTC.

V and J are TRBV5-1 and TRBJ1-1, with D unresolved. In germline, CDR1 is SGHRS, CDR2 YFSETQ. The CDR3 loop spans 15 amino acids. With 0 bases removed from V and 1 base from J, the gap between germline ends came to 10 bases. The DNA for the CDR3 is TGCGCCAGCAGCTTGGTCAGCAAGACGAACACTGAAGCTTTCTTT. Translation gives CASSLVSKTNTEAFF. Variable domain in full (rest from reference TRBV5-1 and TRBJ1-1): KAGVTQTPRYLIKTRGQQVTLSCSPISGHRSVSWYQQTPGQGLQFLFEYFSETQRNKGNFPGRFSGRQFSNSRSEMNVSTLELGDSALYLCASSLVSKTNTEAFFGQGTRLTVV.

The chain has TRBV18 and TRBJ2-1, with D possibly matching TRBD2 (6 bases). V gave up 1 base and J gave up 0 bases, with 13 bases separating them. CDR1 and CDR2 from the germline V gene are KGHSH and LQKENI. The CDR3 totals 17 residues. The DNA for the CDR3 is TGTGCCAGCTCACCACGACGTTCGGGGGACTCCTACAATGAGCAGTTCTTC. Its protein is CASSPRRSGDSYNEQFF.

This chain joins TRBV19 and TRBJ2-3; perhaps TRBD1 as D (6 bases). CDR1 is LNHDA and CDR2 is SQIVND in the germline V gene (reference sequence). This CDR3 contains 12 residues. V shed 9 bases and J shed 4 bases, with 11 bases lying between them. The CDR3 nucleotides read TGTGCCAGCACAGGGATAGCAGATACGCAGTATTTT. Encoded protein: CASTGIADTQYF.

In its sample, this clone was seen once. The chain recombines TRBV5-1 with TRBJ1-1; D might be TRBD1 (5 bases). The CDR3 covers 15 residues. Germline CDR1 reads SGHRS; CDR2 reads YFSETQ. V was trimmed by 4 bases and J by 2 bases, leaving 15 bases between them. CDR3 in amino acids: CASSTPGRKNTEAFF. In DNA form, the CDR3 reads TGCGCCAGCAGCACTCCGGGACGGAAAAACACTGAAGCTTTCTTT.

For the CDR3, the DNA is TGTGCCAGCCGTGGGGGGGGCTCCTACAATGAGCAGTTCTTC. Residues: CASRGGGSYNEQFF. The chain is built from TRBV28 and TRBJ2-1, with 7 bases aligning to TRBD2. The ends lost 8 bases at V and 0 bases at J; junction bases unmatched: 4. Per germline, CDR1 MDHEN and CDR2 SYDVKM. CDR3 length: 14 residues.